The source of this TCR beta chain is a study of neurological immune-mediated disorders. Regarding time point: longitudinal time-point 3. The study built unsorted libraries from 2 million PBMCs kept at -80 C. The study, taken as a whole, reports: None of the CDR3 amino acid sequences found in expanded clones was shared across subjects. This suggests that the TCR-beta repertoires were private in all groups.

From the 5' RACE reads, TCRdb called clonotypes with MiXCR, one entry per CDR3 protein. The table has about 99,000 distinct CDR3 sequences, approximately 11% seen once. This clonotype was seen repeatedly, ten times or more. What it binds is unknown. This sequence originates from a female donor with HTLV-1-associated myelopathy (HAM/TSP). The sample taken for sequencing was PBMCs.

The CDR3 is CASSYSGKWFDPGELFF. CDR3 nucleotides: TGTGCCAGCAGTTACTCGGGAAAGTGGTTCGATCCCGGGGAGCTGTTTTTT. The chain is built from TRBV6-5 and TRBJ2-2; no clear D gene. V lost 0 bases to trimming and J lost 6 bases, with 17 bases between them. The CDR3 loop spans 17 amino acids. The germline CDR1 and CDR2 sequences are MNHEY and SVGAGI.